Following are 20 T cell receptor beta chains from one sample sequenced in a study of blood T cell repertoires in COVID-19 (dated by TCRdb to about 2020). Libraries were prepared through the immunoSEQ multiplex PCR assay. Entries here come from immuneACCESS through TCRdb and include only in-frame sequences with V and J called. Some clones fail to appear in such tables; in the studies checked, an unresolved V gene covers under half of the shortfall, and the cause of the remainder is unknown. The sample data list roughly 40,000 clones, and about 86% of these were observed just once. The top ten clones comprise 55% to 60% of the sample. Input material: peripheral blood. These receptor sequences come from a man between 65 and 85 years old with acute or convalescent COVID-19.

The chain couples TRBV10-3 to TRBJ2-3, with 7 positions matching TRBD2. This CDR3 is built from 14 residues. Germline loops: CDR1 ENHRY, CDR2 SYGVKD. V shed 7 bases, J shed 0 bases, and the junction held 4 bases outside the gene matches. CDR3 region: CAITSRGSTDTQYF. The CDR3 DNA sequence: TGTGCCATCACGTCGCGGGGGAGCACAGATACGCAGTATTTT.

This sequence joins TRBV11-2 and TRBJ2-1; possibly TRBD2 for D (5 bases). Trimming cost V 1 base and J 8 bases, with 15 bases left between them. The CDR3 extends over 15 amino acids. Germline loops: CDR1 SGHAT, CDR2 FQNNGV. The CDR3 sequence: CASSLGAQAGYEQFF. The CDR3, as DNA: TGTGCCAGCAGCTTAGGAGCCCAGGCGGGCTATGAGCAGTTCTTC.

The chain recombines TRBV19 with TRBJ1-4; the match to TRBD1 covers 9 bases. V was clipped by 5 bases and J by 10 bases; unmatched bases: 8. CDR1 LNHDA and CDR2 SQIVND come from the germline V gene (reference sequence). CDR3 size: 14 residues. The chain's CDR3 is CASSPGTGRPKLFF. The CDR3 bases are TGTGCCAGTAGTCCGGGGACAGGGAGGCCAAAACTGTTTTTT.

J is TRBJ1-4 and V is TRBV24-1, with no clear D. Per the germline V gene, CDR1 is KGHDR and CDR2 is SFDVKD. There are 14 residues in the CDR3. V lost 4 bases and J 11 bases, leaving 16 bases between the germline ends. CDR3 protein: CATSESGHGRKLFF. Here the CDR3 DNA reads TGTGCCACCAGTGAGTCAGGCCATGGTCGGAAACTGTTTTTT.

The chain has TRBV28 and TRBJ1-2; D remains ambiguous. V was shortened by 2 bases and J by 8 bases, with 9 bases between the two germline ends. The CDR3 is 12 residues long. From germline, CDR1 is MDHEN and CDR2 SYDVKM. CDR3 nucleotide sequence: TGTGCCAGCAGTTTAAACTACCAGGGCTACACCTTC. Translated: CASSLNYQGYTF.

This clone has only one observation. The chain combines TRBV6-2 or TRBV6-3 with TRBJ2-1; 8 bases map to TRBD1. CDR1 and CDR2 (germline): MNHEY, SVGEGT. J lost 8 bases, V lost 2 bases, and 5 bases had no gene match. This CDR3 contains 14 residues. The CDR3 DNA follows: TGTGCCAGCAGTTACACCAGGGGGCTAGATGAGCAGTTCTTC. Protein: CASSYTRGLDEQFF.

This chain uses TRBV18 with TRBJ2-1, with 10 bases aligning to TRBD1. V dropped 6 bases and J dropped 7; count of bases not matched to a gene: 15. The CDR3 consists of 17 residues. From germline, CDR1 is KGHSH and CDR2 LQKENI. CDR3 sequence: CASSSRAGQGTDNEQFF. The CDR3, as DNA: TGTGCCAGCTCTTCTCGTGCGGGACAGGGGACGGATAATGAGCAGTTCTTC.

This clone was counted a single time. V gene TRBV11-2 combines with J gene TRBJ1-1; D is undetermined. CDR1 is SGHAT and CDR2 is FQNNGV in the germline V gene. V lost 1 base and J lost 3, with 15 bases in between. This CDR3 has 16 residues. CDR3 in DNA: TGTGCCAGCAGCTTAGGGTACTCCTGGGCCCACACTGAAGCTTTCTTT. Protein sequence: CASSLGYSWAHTEAFF.

The chain uses TRBV18 and TRBJ1-2; D may be TRBD1 (6 bases). Germline V CDR1 and CDR2: KGHSH, LQKENI. The CDR3 loop spans 16 amino acids. The V and J ends lost 6 bases and 6 bases respectively, with 23 bases between them. The CDR3 DNA sequence: TGTGCCAGCTCTCGCTCTCGGTTCGGGACACATGATGGCTACACCTTC. Encoded protein: CASSRSRFGTHDGYTF.

V usage is TRBV14 and J usage is TRBJ2-4; D not resolved. V was clipped by 0 bases and J by 9 bases, with 9 bases between them. Germline V CDR1 and CDR2: SGHDN, FVKESK. The CDR3 consists of 13 residues. The CDR3 nucleotides read TGTGCCAGCAGCCAAGATAGGCGGAGCATTCAGTACTTC. It is translated as CASSQDRRSIQYF. The variable domain in full, with the rest retrieved from reference TRBV14 and TRBJ2-4, is EAGVTQFPSHSVIEKGQTVTLRCDPISGHDNLYWYRRVMGKEIKFLLHFVKESKQDESGMPNNRFLAERTGGTYSTLKVQPAELEDSGVYFCASSQDRRSIQYFGAGTRLSVL.

The V and J genes are TRBV29-1 and TRBJ1-5, with 11 bases aligning to TRBD1. V trimming: 6 bases; J trimming: 6 bases; junction bases outside the gene matches: 4. Per germline, CDR1 SQVTM and CDR2 ANQGSEA. The CDR3 is made up of 13 amino acids. Written as DNA, the CDR3 is TGCAGCGTCGGACAGGGGGCAGGTCAGCCCCAGCATTTT. Protein: CSVGQGAGQPQHF. Combining the CDR3 with reference TRBV29-1 and TRBJ1-5 gives the whole variable domain SAVISQKPSRDICQRGTSLTIQCQVDSQVTMMFWYRQQPGQSLTLIATANQGSEATYESGFVIDKFPISRPNLTFSTLTVSNMSPEDSSIYLCSVGQGAGQPQHFGDGTRLSIL.

The chain carries TRBV10-3 and TRBJ2-7, with D possibly being TRBD1 (5 bases). Germline CDR1 and CDR2: ENHRY and SYGVKD. The CDR3 is 12 amino acids. Between the trimmed V and J ends, which lost 6 bases and 0 bases, there was a span of 6 bases. CDR3 DNA sequence: TGTGCCATCAGGACAGACTCCTACGAGCAGTACTTC. It is translated as CAIRTDSYEQYF.

The rearrangement links TRBV19 to TRBJ2-7, with a tentative D call TRBD2 (5 bases). The CDR3 covers 18 residues. The V gene lost 2 bases and the J gene lost 0 bases, with 20 bases spanning the gap. Germline V CDR1 and CDR2: LNHDA, SQIVND (reference sequence). For the CDR3, the DNA is TGTGCCAGTAGTATACCATGGGCCGGAACCGGGAACTCCTACGAGCAGTACTTC. Protein product: CASSIPWAGTGNSYEQYF. Filled out from reference TRBV19 and TRBJ2-7, the complete variable domain reads DGGITQSPKYLFRKEGQNVTLSCEQNLNHDAMYWYRQDPGQGLRLIYYSQIVNDFQKGDIAEGYSVSREKKESFPLTVTSAQKNPTAFYLCASSIPWAGTGNSYEQYFGPGTRLTVT.

The V call is TRBV11-2, the J call TRBJ2-2; no definite D call. Germline V gene sequence: CDR1 SGHAT, CDR2 FQNNGV. The CDR3 sequence is 15 residues long. Trimming stripped 6 bases from V and 7 bases from J, with 18 bases between. The CDR3 DNA reads as TGTGCCAGCAGACCCATTACGTCAGTTCACGGGGAGCTGTTTTTT. Protein product: CASRPITSVHGELFF.

The V gene is TRBV11-2, the J gene TRBJ1-2; 11 nucleotides align to TRBD1. The CDR3 contains 17 residues. Germline-derived CDR1 and CDR2 are SGHAT and FQNNGV. V trimming: 6 bases; J trimming: 4 bases; junction bases outside the gene matches: 13. The CDR3, as DNA: TGTGCCAGCAGGTCCCCGAGGACAGGGGGCTTCGGCTATGGCTACACCTTC. Translated, it gives CASRSPRTGGFGYGYTF.

V is TRBV5-1 and J is TRBJ2-3, with a possible D match to TRBD2 (6 bases). V gave up 7 bases and J gave up 1 base, with 16 bases separating them. CDR1 and CDR2 (germline): SGHRS, YFSETQ. CDR3 length: 15 residues. CDR3 protein: CASGRLPGGTDTQYF. In DNA form, the CDR3 reads TGCGCCAGCGGCAGGTTACCGGGGGGCACAGATACGCAGTATTTT.

The chain couples TRBV5-1 to TRBJ1-6; possible D gene TRBD1, 5 bases. This CDR3 has 14 residues. The germline V gene has CDR1 SGHRS and CDR2 YFSETQ. The V gene lost 7 bases and the J gene lost 5 bases, with 13 bases spanning the gap. The CDR3 DNA sequence: TGCGCCAGCTCTCAGGGCCAGAATAATTCACCCCTCCACTTT. Translation: CASSQGQNNSPLHF.

The chain recombines TRBV3-1 (or the pseudogene TRBV3-2) with TRBJ2-5; the match to TRBD1 covers 9 bases. The CDR3 is made up of 13 amino acids. Germline loops: CDR1 LGHDT, CDR2 YNNKEL (reference sequence). With 9 bases clipped from V and 4 bases from J, the junction kept 6 bases outside the gene matches. The CDR3 spells CASRTGVIETQYF. In nucleotides, the CDR3 is TGTGCCAGTCGGACAGGGGTTATAGAGACCCAGTACTTC.

Only a few counts were recorded for this clone. V is TRBV6-2 or TRBV6-3 and J is TRBJ2-6; the D gene could be TRBD1 or TRBD2 (5 bases each). The V end lost 7 bases, the J end lost 1 base, and 14 bases lay between the germline ends. Germline V gives CDR1 MNHEY, CDR2 SVGEGT. The CDR3 sequence is 16 residues long. CDR3 bases: TGTGCCAGCACCTACTCGGGGCTGTCTGGGGCCAACGTCCTGACTTTC. Translated, it gives CASTYSGLSGANVLTF.

This chain links TRBV5-1 with TRBJ2-3; 8 nucleotides agree with TRBD2. J lost 6 bases, V lost 4 bases, and 10 bases had no gene match. The CDR3 has 15 residues. The germline V gene has CDR1 SGHRS and CDR2 YFSETQ. The CDR3, as DNA: TGCGCCAGCAGCCCCCAAGCGGGAGTGGTGGATACGCAGTATTTT. It codes for CASSPQAGVVDTQYF. Supplemented by reference TRBV5-1 and TRBJ2-3, the full variable domain reads KAGVTQTPRYLIKTRGQQVTLSCSPISGHRSVSWYQQTPGQGLQFLFEYFSETQRNKGNFPGRFSGRQFSNSRSEMNVSTLELGDSALYLCASSPQAGVVDTQYFGPGTRLTVL.